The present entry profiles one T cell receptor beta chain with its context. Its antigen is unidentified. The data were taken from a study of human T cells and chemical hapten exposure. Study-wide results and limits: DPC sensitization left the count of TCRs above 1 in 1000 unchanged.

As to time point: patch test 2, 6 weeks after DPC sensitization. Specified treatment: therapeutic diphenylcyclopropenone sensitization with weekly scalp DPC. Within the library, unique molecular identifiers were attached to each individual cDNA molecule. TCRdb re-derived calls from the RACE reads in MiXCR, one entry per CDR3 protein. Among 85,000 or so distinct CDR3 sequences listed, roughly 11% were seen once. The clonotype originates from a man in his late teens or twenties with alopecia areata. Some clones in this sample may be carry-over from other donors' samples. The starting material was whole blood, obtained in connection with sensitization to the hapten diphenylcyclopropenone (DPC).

The chain's CDR3 is CASSGTSGGGFYNEQFF. CDR3 sequence (DNA): TGTGCCAGCTCCGGGACTAGCGGGGGGGGTTTCTACAATGAGCAGTTCTTC. The chain recombines TRBV6-5 with TRBJ2-1; 16 nucleotides line up with TRBD2. The CDR3 is 17 residues long. Germline V CDR1 and CDR2: MNHEY, SVGAGI. J gave up 3 bases and V 8 bases, and 7 bases lay outside the gene matches.